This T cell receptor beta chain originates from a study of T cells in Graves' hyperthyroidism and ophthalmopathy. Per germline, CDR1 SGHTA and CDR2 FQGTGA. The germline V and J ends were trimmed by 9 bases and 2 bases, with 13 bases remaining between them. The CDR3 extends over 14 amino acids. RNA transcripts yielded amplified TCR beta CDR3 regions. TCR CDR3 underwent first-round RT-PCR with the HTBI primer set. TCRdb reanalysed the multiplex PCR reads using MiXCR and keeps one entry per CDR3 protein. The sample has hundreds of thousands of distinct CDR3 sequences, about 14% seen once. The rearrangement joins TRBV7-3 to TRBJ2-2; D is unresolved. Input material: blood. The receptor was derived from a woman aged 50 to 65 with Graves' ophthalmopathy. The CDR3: CASQPVLNTGELFF. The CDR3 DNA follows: TGTGCCAGTCAGCCGGTCCTTAACACCGGGGAGCTGTTTTTT.